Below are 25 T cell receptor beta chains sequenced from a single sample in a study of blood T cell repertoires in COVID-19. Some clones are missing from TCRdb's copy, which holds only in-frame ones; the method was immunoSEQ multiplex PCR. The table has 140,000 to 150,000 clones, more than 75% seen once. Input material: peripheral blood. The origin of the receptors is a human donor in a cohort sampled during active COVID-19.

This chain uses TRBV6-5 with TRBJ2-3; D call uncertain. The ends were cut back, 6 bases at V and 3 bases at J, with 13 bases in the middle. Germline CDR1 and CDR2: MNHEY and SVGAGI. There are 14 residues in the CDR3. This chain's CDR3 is CASRGHVRTDTQYF. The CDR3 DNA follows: TGTGCCAGCAGGGGCCATGTCCGTACAGATACGCAGTATTTT.

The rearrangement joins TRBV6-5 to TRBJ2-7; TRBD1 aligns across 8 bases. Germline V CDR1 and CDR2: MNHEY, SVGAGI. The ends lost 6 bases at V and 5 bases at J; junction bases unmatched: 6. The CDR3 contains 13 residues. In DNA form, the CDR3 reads TGTGCCAGCAGATGGACAGGGAAGGACGAGCAGTACGTC. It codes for CASRWTGKDEQYV.

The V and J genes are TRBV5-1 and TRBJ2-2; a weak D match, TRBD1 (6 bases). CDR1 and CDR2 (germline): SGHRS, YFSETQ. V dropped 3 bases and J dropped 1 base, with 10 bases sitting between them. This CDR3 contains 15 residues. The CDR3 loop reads CASSSTQGNTGELFF. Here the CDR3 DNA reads TGCGCCAGCAGCTCTACACAGGGGAACACCGGGGAGCTGTTTTTT. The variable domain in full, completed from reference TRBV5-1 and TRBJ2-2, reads KAGVTQTPRYLIKTRGQQVTLSCSPISGHRSVSWYQQTPGQGLQFLFEYFSETQRNKGNFPGRFSGRQFSNSRSEMNVSTLELGDSALYLCASSSTQGNTGELFFGEGSRLTVL.

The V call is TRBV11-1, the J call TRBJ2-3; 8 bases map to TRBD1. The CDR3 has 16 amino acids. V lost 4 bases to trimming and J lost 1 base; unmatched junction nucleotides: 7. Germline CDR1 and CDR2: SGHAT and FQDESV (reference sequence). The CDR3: CASSSRADRGTDTQYF. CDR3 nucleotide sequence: TGTGCCAGCAGCTCGCGGGCGGACAGGGGCACAGATACGCAGTATTTT.

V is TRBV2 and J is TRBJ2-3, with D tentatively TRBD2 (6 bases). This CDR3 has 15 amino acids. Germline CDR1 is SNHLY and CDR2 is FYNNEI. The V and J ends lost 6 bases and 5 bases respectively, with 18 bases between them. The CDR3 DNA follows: TGTGCCAGCAGGATTGCGGGGTTTCAGGTAGATACGCAGTATTTT. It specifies CASRIAGFQVDTQYF.

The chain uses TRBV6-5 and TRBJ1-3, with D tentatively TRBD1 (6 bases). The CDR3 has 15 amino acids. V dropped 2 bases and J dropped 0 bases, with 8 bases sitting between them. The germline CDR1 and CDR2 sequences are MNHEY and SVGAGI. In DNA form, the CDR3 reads TGTGCCAGCAGTTACGACAGGTACTCTGGAAACACCATATATTTT. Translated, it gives CASSYDRYSGNTIYF.

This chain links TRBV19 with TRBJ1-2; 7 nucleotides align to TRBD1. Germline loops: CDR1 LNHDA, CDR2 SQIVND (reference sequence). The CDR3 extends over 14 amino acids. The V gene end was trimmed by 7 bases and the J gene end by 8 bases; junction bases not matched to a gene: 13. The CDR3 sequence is CASTTGSMLFGYTF. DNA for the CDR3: TGTGCCAGTACGACAGGGAGTATGTTGTTCGGCTACACCTTC.

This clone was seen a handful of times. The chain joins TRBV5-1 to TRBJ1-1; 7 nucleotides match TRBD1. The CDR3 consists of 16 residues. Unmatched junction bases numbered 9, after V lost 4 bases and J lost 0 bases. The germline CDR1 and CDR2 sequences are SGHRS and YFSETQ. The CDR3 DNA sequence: TGCGCCAGCAGCACCAGACAGGGATGGATGAACACTGAAGCTTTCTTT. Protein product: CASSTRQGWMNTEAFF.

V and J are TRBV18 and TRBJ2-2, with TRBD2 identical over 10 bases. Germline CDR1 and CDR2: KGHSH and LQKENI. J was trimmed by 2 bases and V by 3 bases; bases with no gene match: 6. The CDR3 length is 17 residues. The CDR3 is CASSPLSGRGNTGELFF. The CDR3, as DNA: TGTGCCAGCTCACCCCTCAGCGGGAGGGGCAACACCGGGGAGCTGTTTTTT.

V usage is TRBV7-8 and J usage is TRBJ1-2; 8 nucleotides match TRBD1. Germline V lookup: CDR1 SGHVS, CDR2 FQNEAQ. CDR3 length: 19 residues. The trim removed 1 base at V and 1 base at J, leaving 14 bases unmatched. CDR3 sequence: CASSLGSRDRKTYNYGYTF. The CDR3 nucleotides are TGTGCCAGCAGCTTAGGATCCCGGGACAGGAAGACCTATAACTATGGCTACACCTTC.

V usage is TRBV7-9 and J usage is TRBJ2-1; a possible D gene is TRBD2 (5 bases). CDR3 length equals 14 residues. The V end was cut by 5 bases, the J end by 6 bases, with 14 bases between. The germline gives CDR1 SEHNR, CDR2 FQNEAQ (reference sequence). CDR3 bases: TGTGCCAGCAGCCCCCGGGGATCCGGCAATGAGCAGTTCTTC. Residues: CASSPRGSGNEQFF.

Here the CDR3 reads CASSFGGNTEAFF. The CDR3 bases are TGTGCCAGCAGCTTTGGCGGGAACACTGAAGCTTTCTTT. V usage is TRBV5-6 and J usage is TRBJ1-1, with no clear D. Trimming cost V 2 bases and J 1 base, with 6 bases left between them. CDR1 and CDR2 from the germline V gene are SGHDT and YYEEEE. The length of the CDR3 is 13 residues.

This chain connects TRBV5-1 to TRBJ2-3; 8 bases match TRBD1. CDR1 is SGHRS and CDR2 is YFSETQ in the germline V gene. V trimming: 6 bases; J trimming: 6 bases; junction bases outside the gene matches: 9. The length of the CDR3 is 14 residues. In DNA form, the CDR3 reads TGCGCCAGCAACTTTCAGGGGGCGCTGGATACGCAGTATTTT. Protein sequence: CASNFQGALDTQYF.

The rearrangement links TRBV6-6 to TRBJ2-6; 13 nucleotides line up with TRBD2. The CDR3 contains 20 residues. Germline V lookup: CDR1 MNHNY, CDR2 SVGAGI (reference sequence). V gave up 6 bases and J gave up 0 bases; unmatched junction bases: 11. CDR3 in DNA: TGTGCCAGCAGCTCCGGACTAGCGGGAGCCCCCTCCTCTGGGGCCAACGTCCTGACTTTC. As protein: CASSSGLAGAPSSGANVLTF.

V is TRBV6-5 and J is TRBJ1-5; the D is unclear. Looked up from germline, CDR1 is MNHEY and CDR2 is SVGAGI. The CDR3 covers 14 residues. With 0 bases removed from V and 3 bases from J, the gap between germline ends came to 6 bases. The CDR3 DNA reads TGTGCCAGCAGTTACTCCAGCGCCAATCAGCCCCAGCATTTT. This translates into CASSYSSANQPQHF.

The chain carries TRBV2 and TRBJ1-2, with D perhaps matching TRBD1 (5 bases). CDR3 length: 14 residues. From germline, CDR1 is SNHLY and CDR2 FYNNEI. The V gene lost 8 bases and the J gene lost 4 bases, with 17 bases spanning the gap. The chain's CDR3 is CASDSGKGFYGYTF. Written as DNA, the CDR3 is TGTGCCAGCGATTCAGGGAAAGGTTTCTATGGCTACACCTTC.

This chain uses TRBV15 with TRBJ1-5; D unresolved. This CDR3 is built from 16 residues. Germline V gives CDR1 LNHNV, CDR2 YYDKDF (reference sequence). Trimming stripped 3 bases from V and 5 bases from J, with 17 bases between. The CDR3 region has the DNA TGTGCCACCAGCAGGGGGTCTGGGATGAGGGATCAGCCCCAGCATTTT. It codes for CATSRGSGMRDQPQHF.

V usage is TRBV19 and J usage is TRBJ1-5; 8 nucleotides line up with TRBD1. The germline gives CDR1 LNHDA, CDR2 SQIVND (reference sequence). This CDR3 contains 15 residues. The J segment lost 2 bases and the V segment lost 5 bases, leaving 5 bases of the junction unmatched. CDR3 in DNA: TGTGCCAGTAGTGCTGACAGGGGCGGCAATCAGCCCCAGCATTTT. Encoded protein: CASSADRGGNQPQHF.

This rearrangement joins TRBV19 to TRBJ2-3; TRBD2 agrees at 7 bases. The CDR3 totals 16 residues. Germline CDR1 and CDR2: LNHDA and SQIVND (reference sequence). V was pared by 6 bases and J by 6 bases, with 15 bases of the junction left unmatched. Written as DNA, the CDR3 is TGTGCCAGTAGAAATAGACCCGCGGGAGAGGCGGATACGCAGTATTTT. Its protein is CASRNRPAGEADTQYF.

The CDR3 loop is CASRLAQGRSYNEQFF. The CDR3 coding sequence is TGTGCCAGCCGCCTAGCACAGGGTCGGTCCTACAATGAGCAGTTCTTC. This chain uses TRBV21-1 with TRBJ2-1; the table assigns TRBD1, which was not confirmed against the DNA. TRBV21-1 is labeled a pseudogene. The CDR3 loop spans 16 amino acids.

The CDR3 loop is CASSSHRGWTEAFF. The CDR3, as DNA: TGTGCCAGCAGCTCGCACAGGGGGTGGACTGAAGCTTTCTTT. The rearrangement joins TRBV7-2 to TRBJ1-1; the match to TRBD1 covers 8 bases. CDR1 is SGHTA and CDR2 is FQGNSA in the germline V gene. The CDR3 is made up of 14 amino acids. The V gene end was trimmed by 4 bases and the J gene end by 5 bases; junction bases not matched to a gene: 6.

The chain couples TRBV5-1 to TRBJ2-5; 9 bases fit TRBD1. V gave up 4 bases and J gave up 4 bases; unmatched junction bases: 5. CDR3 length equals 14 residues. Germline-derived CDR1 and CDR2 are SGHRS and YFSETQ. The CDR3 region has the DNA TGCGCCAGCAGCCCGGGACAGGGAACAGAGACCCAGTACTTC. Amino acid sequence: CASSPGQGTETQYF.

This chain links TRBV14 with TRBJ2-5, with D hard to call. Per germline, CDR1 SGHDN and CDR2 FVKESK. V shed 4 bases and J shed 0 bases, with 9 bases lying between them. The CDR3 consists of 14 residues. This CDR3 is CASSPTLYQETQYF. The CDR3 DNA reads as TGTGCCAGCAGCCCGACTCTGTACCAAGAGACCCAGTACTTC.

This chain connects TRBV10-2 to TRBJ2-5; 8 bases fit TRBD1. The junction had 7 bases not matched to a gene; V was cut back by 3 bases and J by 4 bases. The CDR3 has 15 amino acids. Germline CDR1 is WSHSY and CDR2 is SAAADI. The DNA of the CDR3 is TGCGCCAGCAGTGACACCCGACAGGGGAGAGAGACCCAGTACTTC. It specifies CASSDTRQGRETQYF.

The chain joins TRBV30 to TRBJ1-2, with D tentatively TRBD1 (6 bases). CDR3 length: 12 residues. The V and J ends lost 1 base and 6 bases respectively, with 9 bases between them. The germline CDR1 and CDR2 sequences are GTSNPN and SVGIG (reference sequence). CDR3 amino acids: CAWSETGDGYTF. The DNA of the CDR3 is TGTGCCTGGAGTGAGACAGGAGATGGCTACACCTTC.